This T cell receptor (beta chain) was recorded in a study of patients and donors after allogeneic stem cell transplantation. TCRdb reprocessed the RT-PCR reads via MiXCR and lists one record per CDR3 protein. The sample consists of approximately 99,000 distinct CDR3 sequences, approximately 40% of them appearing once. The CDR3 length is 13 residues. Germline V lookup: CDR1 DFQATT, CDR2 SNEGSKA (reference sequence). After removal of 6 bases from V and 6 bases from J, the junction contained 7 bases not matched to a gene. This clonotype has more than one count but fewer than ten. The sample comprised blood, either unsorted or a sorted T cell fraction (not recorded which). The genes are TRBV20-1 and TRBJ1-4, with TRBD1 matching 7 bases. The source is a human donor who was either an allogeneic HSCT recipient or a stem cell or donor lymphocyte infusion donor (not recorded which). It is not recorded whose cells these are; they may come from a transplant donor. CDR3 DNA: TGCAGTGCGGAAAGACAGGGACATGAAAAACTGTTTTTT. This codes for CSAERQGHEKLFF.